This T cell receptor (beta chain) was sequenced in a study of PD-1 blockade in classical Hodgkin lymphoma. For the study at large: A 3 mg/kg intravenous dose of nivolumab was received by patients every 2 weeks. Broader study findings: Exclusion applied to patients who initiated nivolumab less than 1 year following ASCT. Baseline diversity resembling that of newly diagnosed patients was seen in complete responders.

The sample's time point: cycle 4 day 1 (C4D1), after five to seven weeks of nivolumab. In every patient, relapse followed autologous stem cell transplantation, while exposure to brentuximab vedotin differed. This CDR3 is built from 10 residues. The V end was cut by 8 bases, the J end by 1 base, with 2 bases between. The germline V gene has CDR1 MDHEN and CDR2 SYDVKM. A note on this clone: What it binds is not known.

TCRdb's table, derived via immunoSEQ multiplex PCR, lists solely in-frame clones and lacks some. The sample records about 50,000 clones, around 90% being singletons. The origin of this receptor is a human donor with classical Hodgkin lymphoma. The sample was peripheral blood mononuclear cells (PBMCs), taken before the fourth cycle of nivolumab. V and J are TRBV28 and TRBJ1-1; D remains ambiguous. The CDR3 DNA reads as TGTGCCAGCCGGAACACTGAAGCTTTCTTT. It specifies CASRNTEAFF.